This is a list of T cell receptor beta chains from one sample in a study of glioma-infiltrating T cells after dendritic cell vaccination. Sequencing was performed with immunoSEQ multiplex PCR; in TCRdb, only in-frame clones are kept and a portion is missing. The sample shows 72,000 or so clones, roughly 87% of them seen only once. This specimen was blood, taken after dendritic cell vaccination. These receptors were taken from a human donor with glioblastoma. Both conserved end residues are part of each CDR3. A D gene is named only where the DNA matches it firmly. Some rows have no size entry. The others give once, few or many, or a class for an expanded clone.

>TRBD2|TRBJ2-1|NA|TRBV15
CATTSSGRSGEQFF
TGTGCCACCACGTCTAGCGGGCGTTCGGGGGAGCAGTTCTTC
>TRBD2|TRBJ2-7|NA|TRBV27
CASSLSRLAGDYEQYF
TGTGCCAGCAGTTTATCCCGTCTAGCGGGCGACTACGAGCAGTACTTC
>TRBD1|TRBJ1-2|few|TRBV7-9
CASSHGQENTF
TGTGCCAGCAGCCATGGACAGGAAAACACCTTC
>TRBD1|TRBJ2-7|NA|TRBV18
CASSPSGQGYEQYF
TGTGCCAGCTCACCATCCGGACAGGGCTACGAGCAGTACTTC
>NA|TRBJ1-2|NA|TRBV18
CASSPGPAPRNYGYTF
TGTGCCAGCTCACCGGGGCCAGCGCCACGAAACTATGGCTACACCTTC
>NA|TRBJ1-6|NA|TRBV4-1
CASSPDSNNSPLHF
TGCGCCAGCAGCCCGGACAGCAATAATTCACCCCTCCACTTT
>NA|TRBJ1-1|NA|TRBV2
CASSGKRGLEAFF
TGTGCCAGCAGTGGAAAAAGGGGACTTGAAGCTTTCTTT
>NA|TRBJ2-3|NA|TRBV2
CASGPRRDTDTQYF
TGTGCCAGCGGGCCGAGGAGGGACACAGATACGCAGTATTTT
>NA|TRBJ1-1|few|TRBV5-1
CASRGGGGYTEAFF
TGCGCCAGCAGAGGGGGAGGGGGTTACACTGAAGCTTTCTTT
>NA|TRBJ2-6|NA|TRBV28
CASSSPPSVLTF
TGTGCCAGCAGTTCCCCCCCCAGTGTCCTGACTTTC
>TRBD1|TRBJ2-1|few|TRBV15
CAAWPGQGHNEQFF
TGTGCCGCGTGGCCGGGACAGGGCCACAATGAGCAGTTCTTC
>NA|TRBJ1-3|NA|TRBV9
CASSRGGGNTIYF
TGTGCCAGCAGCCGGGGAGGAGGAAACACCATATATTTT
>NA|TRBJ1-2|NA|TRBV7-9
CASSGGGEEGYTF
TGTGCCAGCAGCGGGGGGGGTGAGGAGGGCTACACCTTC
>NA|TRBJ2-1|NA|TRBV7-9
CASSLLAENYNEQFF
TGTGCCAGCAGCCTTTTAGCGGAAAACTACAATGAGCAGTTCTTC
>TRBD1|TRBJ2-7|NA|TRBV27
CASRRDRVNEQYF
TGTGCCAGCAGACGGGACAGGGTAAACGAGCAGTACTTC
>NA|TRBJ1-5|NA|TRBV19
CASSLQRREQPQHF
TGTGCCAGTAGCCTACAGAGACGGGAGCAGCCCCAGCATTTT
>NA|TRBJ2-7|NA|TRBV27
CASSLTVSSYEQYF
TGTGCCAGCAGTTTGACAGTTTCCTCCTACGAGCAGTACTTC
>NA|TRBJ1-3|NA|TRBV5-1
CASRPGTSLSGNTIYF
TGCGCCAGCCGCCCCGGGACATCGCTCTCTGGAAACACCATATATTTT
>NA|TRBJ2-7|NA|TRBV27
CASSWRGIHLYEQYF
TGTGCCAGCAGTTGGCGCGGGATCCACCTCTACGAGCAGTACTTC
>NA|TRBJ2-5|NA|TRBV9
CASSVEPGEGLEQYF
TGTGCCAGCAGCGTAGAACCGGGAGAGGGATTAGAGCAGTACTTC
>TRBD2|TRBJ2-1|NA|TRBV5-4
CASSRSGGAYNEQFF
TGTGCCAGCAGCCGGAGCGGGGGGGCCTACAATGAGCAGTTCTTC
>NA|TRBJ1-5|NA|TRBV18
CASSPLSDQPQHF
TGTGCCAGCTCACCGCTCAGCGATCAGCCCCAGCATTTT
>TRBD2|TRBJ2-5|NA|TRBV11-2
CASSLWSGGALSHLQYF
TGTGCCAGCAGCTTATGGAGCGGGGGGGCTCTCTCCCACCTCCAGTACTTC
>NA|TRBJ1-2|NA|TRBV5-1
CASSLNRVYGYTF
TGCGCCAGCAGCTTGAACCGCGTCTATGGCTACACCTTC
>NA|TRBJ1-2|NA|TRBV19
CASRSRGGHYGYTF
TGTGCCAGTAGGTCGCGAGGGGGACACTATGGCTACACCTTC
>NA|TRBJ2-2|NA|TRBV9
CASSLTVTNTGELFF
TGTGCCAGCAGCCTCACAGTGACGAACACCGGGGAGCTGTTTTTT
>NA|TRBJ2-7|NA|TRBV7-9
CASSLAGGGEFYEQYF
TGTGCCAGCAGCTTAGCAGGGGGAGGGGAATTCTACGAGCAGTACTTC
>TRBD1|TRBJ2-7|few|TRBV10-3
CAISDSGQDYEQYF
TGTGCCATCAGTGACTCCGGACAGGACTACGAGCAGTACTTC
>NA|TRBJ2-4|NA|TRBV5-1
CASSLAGGQPIQYF
TGCGCCAGCAGCTTGGCAGGCGGACAACCTATTCAGTACTTC
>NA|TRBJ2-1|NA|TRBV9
CASSVEASYNEQFF
TGTGCCAGCAGTGTGGAGGCCTCCTACAATGAGCAGTTCTTC
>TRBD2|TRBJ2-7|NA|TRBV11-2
CASTLGGAYEQYF
TGTGCCAGCACCCTGGGAGGGGCCTACGAGCAGTACTTC
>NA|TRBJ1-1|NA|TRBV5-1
CASSQTQRNTEAFF
TGCGCCAGCTCACAAACCCAAAGAAACACTGAAGCTTTCTTT
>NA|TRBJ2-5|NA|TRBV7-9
CASSFTSSQETQYF
TGTGCCAGCAGCTTCACTAGCTCCCAAGAGACCCAGTACTTC
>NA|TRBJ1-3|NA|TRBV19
CASSWRAFSGNTIYF
TGTGCCAGTAGTTGGCGGGCTTTCTCTGGAAACACCATATATTTT
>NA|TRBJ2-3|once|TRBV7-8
CASSIRFSDTQYF
TGTGCCAGCAGCATTAGATTTTCGGATACGCAGTATTTT
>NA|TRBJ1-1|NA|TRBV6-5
CASTPAGYDTEAFF
TGTGCCAGCACCCCAGCAGGGTACGACACTGAAGCTTTCTTT
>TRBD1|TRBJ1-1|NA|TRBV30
CAWGTGSPEAFF
TGTGCCTGGGGGACAGGGAGTCCTGAAGCTTTCTTT